Shown below are 29 T cell receptor beta chains from a single sample sequenced in a study of cytomegalovirus exposure and HLA in healthy donors. Sequencing was performed with immunoSEQ multiplex PCR; in TCRdb, only in-frame clones are kept and a portion is missing. The sample carries roughly 130,000 clones, 88% recorded once. The sequencing input was PBMCs. Source of these receptors: a man aged 25-45 years in good health and CMV-seronegative.

The rearrangement joins TRBV7-2 to TRBJ1-1; maybe TRBD1 (5 bases). Germline V gene sequence: CDR1 SGHTA, CDR2 FQGNSA. With 8 bases removed from V and 7 bases from J, the gap between germline ends came to 14 bases. The CDR3 length is 12 residues. CDR3: CASFAWGDEAFF. CDR3 coding DNA: TGTGCCAGCTTTGCCTGGGGGGATGAAGCTTTCTTT.

The V call is TRBV10-1, the J call TRBJ2-2, with a tentative D call TRBD2 (5 bases). Trimming pared 6 bases from V and 4 bases from J, leaving 12 bases between. The CDR3 covers 14 residues. Germline CDR1 WNHNN, CDR2 SYGVQD (reference sequence). Written as DNA, the CDR3 is TGCGCCAGCAGAGTCCAGCGGCTCACCGGGGAGCTGTTTTTT. It translates to CASRVQRLTGELFF.

The V and J genes are TRBV7-3 and TRBJ2-7, with 7 nucleotides matching TRBD1. The length of the CDR3 is 13 residues. Germline-derived CDR1 and CDR2 are SGHTA and FQGTGA. Germline trimming cut 10 bases from V and 8 bases from J; bases unmatched to any gene: 14. The DNA for the CDR3 is TGTGCCACCGAGGAGACAGGGCTTAAGAAGCAGTACTTC. Translated, it gives CATEETGLKKQYF.

The J gene is TRBJ2-3, the V gene TRBV20-1, with D maybe TRBD1 (5 bases). The CDR3 has 11 amino acids. The ends were cut back, 4 bases at V and 5 bases at J, with 7 bases in the middle. Germline V gene lookup returns CDR1 DFQATT and CDR2 SNEGSKA (reference sequence). The CDR3 DNA follows: TGCAGTGCTACCCAGGGAGATACGCAGTATTTT. Residues: CSATQGDTQYF.

This clone was seen a single time. V usage is TRBV9 and J usage is TRBJ2-7, with 10 bases identical to TRBD1. This CDR3 is built from 16 residues. Germline V gene sequence: CDR1 SGDLS, CDR2 YYNGEE. With 0 bases clipped from V and 3 bases from J, the junction kept 6 bases outside the gene matches. CDR3: CASSVAGGTGVYEQYF. The CDR3 DNA reads as TGTGCCAGCAGCGTAGCTGGGGGGACAGGGGTCTACGAGCAGTACTTC.

The V call is TRBV25-1, the J call TRBJ2-7; a weak D match, TRBD1 (5 bases). The germline V and J ends were trimmed by 5 bases and 1 base, with 12 bases remaining between them. This CDR3 has 14 residues. In germline, CDR1 is MGHDK, CDR2 SYGVNS. CDR3 coding DNA: TGTGCCAGCAGTAGGGGATCTGGGTCCTACGAGCAGTACTTC. Protein: CASSRGSGSYEQYF.

J is TRBJ1-2 and V is TRBV6-5; D ambiguous. Germline values: CDR1 MNHEY, CDR2 SVGAGI. Trimming took 10 bases from V and 2 from J, leaving 11 bases between them. This CDR3 has 12 residues. CDR3 residues: CAIRGGNYGYTF. The CDR3 DNA reads as TGTGCCATTAGAGGCGGGAACTATGGCTACACCTTC.

The gene calls are TRBV6-6 and TRBJ2-4, with a weak D call TRBD1 (5 bases). V lost 6 bases to trimming and J lost 0 bases, with 15 bases between them. The CDR3 covers 16 residues. The germline gives CDR1 MNHNY, CDR2 SVGAGI (reference sequence). CDR3: CASSNGLGLAKNIQYF. The CDR3 DNA reads as TGTGCCAGCAGCAACGGGTTGGGGCTAGCCAAAAACATTCAGTACTTC.

The chain couples TRBV7-9 to TRBJ1-6; D might be TRBD1 (6 bases). CDR3 length: 18 residues. V gave up 3 bases and J gave up 0 bases, with 15 bases separating them. Germline CDR1 SEHNR, CDR2 FQNEAQ (reference sequence). The DNA for the CDR3 is TGTGCCAGCAGCTTGCGGACAGCCAGTAGCTCCTATAATTCACCCCTCCACTTT. This encodes CASSLRTASSSYNSPLHF.

The rearrangement uses TRBV5-6 and TRBJ2-7; D is perhaps TRBD1 (5 bases). The CDR3 is 16 residues long. Germline V gene data show CDR1 as SGHDT and CDR2 as YYEEEE. Trimming took 5 bases from V and 0 from J, leaving 18 bases between them. In nucleotides, the CDR3 is TGTGCCAGCAGTGGGGCCATCGTAGACAGCTCCTACGAGCAGTACTTC. Residues: CASSGAIVDSSYEQYF.

The J gene is TRBJ2-3, the V gene TRBV5-1; D gene unclear. Germline V gives CDR1 SGHRS, CDR2 YFSETQ. The CDR3 sequence is 14 residues long. V shed 0 bases and J shed 2 bases, with 7 bases lying between them. The DNA for the CDR3 is TGCGCCAGCAGCTTGGAGAGACACACAGATACGCAGTATTTT. It yields the protein CASSLERHTDTQYF.

This chain links TRBV10-2 with TRBJ1-1, with TRBD1 as a possible D gene (6 bases). V shed 5 bases and J shed 5 bases, with 9 bases lying between them. The germline CDR1 and CDR2 sequences are WSHSY and SAAADI. CDR3 length: 12 amino acids. CDR3: CASSSQGTEAFF. The CDR3 DNA follows: TGCGCCAGCAGTTCACAGGGAACTGAAGCTTTCTTT.

The chain links TRBV25-1 to TRBJ1-5, with TRBD1 matching over 7 bases. The V and J ends lost 8 bases and 3 bases, in that order; junction bases with no gene match: 7. The germline V gene has CDR1 MGHDK and CDR2 SYGVNS. This CDR3 contains 14 residues. This CDR3 reads CASGPGQLNQPQHF. The CDR3 DNA reads TGTGCCAGCGGACCGGGACAGCTCAATCAGCCCCAGCATTTT.

This clone appeared a single time. The chain is built from TRBV5-6 and TRBJ1-6; 7 nucleotides align to TRBD1. Germline V gene sequence: CDR1 SGHDT, CDR2 YYEEEE. The junction had 7 bases not matched to a gene; V was cut back by 0 bases and J by 10 bases. This CDR3 region has 15 residues. CDR3 amino acids: CASSLGGGQRSPLHF. CDR3 sequence (DNA): TGTGCCAGCAGCTTGGGTGGGGGACAGAGGTCACCCCTCCACTTT.

V usage is TRBV27 and J usage is TRBJ1-4; TRBD1 agrees at 8 bases. The germline V gene encodes CDR1 MNHEY and CDR2 SMNVEV (reference sequence). V trimming: 5 bases; J trimming: 6 bases; junction bases outside the gene matches: 14. CDR3 length: 17 residues. The CDR3, as DNA: TGTGCCAGCAGTCCACTTTTGGGGGAACAGGGGGATGAAAAACTGTTTTTT. As protein: CASSPLLGEQGDEKLFF. Full variable domain (outside the CDR3, taken from reference TRBV27 and TRBJ1-4): EAQVTQNPRYLITVTGKKLTVTCSQNMNHEYMSWYRQDPGLGLRQIYYSMNVEVTDKGDVPEGYKVSRKEKRNFPLILESPSPNQTSLYFCASSPLLGEQGDEKLFFGSGTQLSVL.

This sequence joins TRBV7-9 and TRBJ1-1, with TRBD1 identical over 7 bases. The CDR3 is 14 residues long. CDR1 is SEHNR and CDR2 is FQNEAQ in the germline V gene (reference sequence). V dropped 3 bases and J dropped 0; count of bases not matched to a gene: 1. The CDR3 is CASSLGQLNTEAFF. DNA of the CDR3: TGTGCCAGCAGCTTGGGACAGCTGAACACTGAAGCTTTCTTT. Filled out from reference TRBV7-9 and TRBJ1-1, the complete variable domain reads DTGVSQNPRHKITKRGQNVTFRCDPISEHNRLYWYRQTLGQGPEFLTYFQNEAQLEKSRLLSDRFSAERPKGSFSTLEIQRTEQGDSAMYLCASSLGQLNTEAFFGQGTRLTVV.

In its sample, this clone was seen once. CDR3 amino acids: CSVEGLASTDTQYF. The DNA for the CDR3 is TGCAGCGTTGAAGGTCTAGCCAGCACAGATACGCAGTATTTT. J is TRBJ2-3 and V is TRBV29-1; the D gene is possibly TRBD2 (5 bases). There are 14 residues in the CDR3. V was shortened by 1 base and J by 0 bases, with 8 bases between the two germline ends. Germline V gene data show CDR1 as SQVTM and CDR2 as ANQGSEA.

V and J are TRBV18 and TRBJ2-3, with 8 bases aligning to TRBD2. CDR1 and CDR2 (germline): KGHSH, LQKENI. The CDR3 is 17 residues long. The V and J ends lost 2 bases and 7 bases, in that order; junction bases with no gene match: 14. The CDR3 nucleotides are TGTGCCAGCTCACCATTTTTGGGAGCGGGAGCCTCAAATACGCAGTATTTT. This translates into CASSPFLGAGASNTQYF.

V gene TRBV6-5 combines with J gene TRBJ1-3; D is uncertain. This CDR3 has 15 residues. V gave up 0 bases and J gave up 4 bases, with 10 bases separating them. Per the germline V gene, CDR1 is MNHEY and CDR2 is SVGAGI. The CDR3 loop is CASSYSSAQGNTIYF. The DNA of the CDR3 is TGTGCCAGCAGTTACTCTTCAGCGCAAGGAAACACCATATATTTT.

The rearrangement joins TRBV6-5 to TRBJ2-1; 10 positions agree with TRBD2. Germline CDR1 MNHEY, CDR2 SVGAGI. This CDR3 comprises 15 residues. The V gene end was trimmed by 5 bases and the J gene end by 4 bases; junction bases not matched to a gene: 5. CDR3 DNA sequence: TGTGCCAGCAGTCTCGGGACTAGCGTTTACAATGAGCAGTTCTTC. Its protein product is CASSLGTSVYNEQFF.

The chain combines TRBV5-1 with TRBJ2-5; TRBD2 matches 14 bases. The CDR3 spans 17 residues. Per germline, CDR1 SGHRS and CDR2 YFSETQ. The V gene end was trimmed by 1 base and the J gene end by 3 bases; junction bases not matched to a gene: 5. For the CDR3, the DNA is TGCGCCAGCAGCTTGAGACTAGCGGGAGGGCACGAAGAGACCCAGTACTTC. It encodes CASSLRLAGGHEETQYF.

The J gene is TRBJ2-2, the V gene TRBV5-1; the match to TRBD1 covers 8 bases. The ends lost 0 bases at V and 3 bases at J; junction bases unmatched: 4. The CDR3 has 16 amino acids. CDR1 is SGHRS, CDR2 YFSETQ, per germline. The CDR3 protein is CASSLAAGGDTGELFF. The DNA of the CDR3 is TGCGCCAGCAGCTTGGCCGCAGGGGGCGACACCGGGGAGCTGTTTTTT.

The J gene is TRBJ2-5, the V gene TRBV19, with D perhaps TRBD1 (5 bases). Germline V gene lookup returns CDR1 LNHDA and CDR2 SQIVND (reference sequence). Between the trimmed V and J ends, which lost 3 bases and 9 bases, there was a span of 14 bases. The CDR3 runs 13 residues. Here the CDR3 reads CASSIRQIMAQYF. CDR3 coding DNA: TGTGCCAGTAGTATCCGACAGATCATGGCCCAGTACTTC.

This chain connects TRBV13 to TRBJ2-5; 8 bases map to TRBD2. Trimming removed 2 bases from V and 5 bases from J; junction bases left unmatched: 4. Germline V gene sequence: CDR1 PRHDT, CDR2 FYEKMQ (reference sequence). The CDR3 runs to 14 residues. CDR3 sequence reads: CASSLRGGRETQYF. DNA of the CDR3: TGTGCCAGCAGCTTAAGGGGCGGGAGGGAGACCCAGTACTTC.

A few counts support this clone. The V gene is TRBV7-9, the J gene TRBJ2-7; possible D gene TRBD2, 6 bases. The CDR3 covers 15 residues. Germline CDR1 is SEHNR and CDR2 is FQNEAQ (reference sequence). Between the trimmed V and J ends, which lost 0 bases and 2 bases, there was a span of 11 bases. The CDR3 here is CASSLAAGGTYEQYF. CDR3 nucleotides: TGTGCCAGCAGCTTAGCGGCCGGGGGTACCTACGAGCAGTACTTC.

The rearrangement uses TRBV7-3 and TRBJ1-2; possible D gene TRBD1, 5 bases. The V end lost 5 bases, the J end lost 1 base, and 17 bases lay between the germline ends. CDR1 is SGHTA, CDR2 FQGTGA, per germline. CDR3 length equals 16 residues. In nucleotides, the CDR3 is TGTGCCAGCAGCCCCAGGGAAGGGCGGGATAACTATGGCTACACCTTC. Amino acids: CASSPREGRDNYGYTF.

This chain links TRBV25-1 with TRBJ1-2, with a tentative D call TRBD1 (6 bases). CDR3 size: 18 residues. The V and J ends lost 1 base and 3 bases respectively, with 21 bases between them. CDR1 is MGHDK and CDR2 is SYGVNS in the germline V gene. The CDR3 nucleotides read TGTGCCAGCAGTGAATCTCAATCACAGGGCTGGGGCCACTATGGCTACACCTTC. Residues: CASSESQSQGWGHYGYTF.

The chain carries TRBV7-2 and TRBJ2-1; D gene unclear. The CDR3 has 15 residues. Germline V gives CDR1 SGHTA, CDR2 FQGNSA. V shed 2 bases and J shed 3 bases, with 11 bases lying between them. CDR3 sequence reads: CASSLPRLVYNEQFF. The DNA for the CDR3 is TGTGCCAGCAGCTTACCGAGACTGGTCTACAATGAGCAGTTCTTC.

This chain joins TRBV4-3 and TRBJ2-7; TRBD1 agrees at 7 bases. The germline gives CDR1 LGHNA, CDR2 YSLEER. This CDR3 is 15 amino acids long. V was clipped by 1 base and J by 1 base; unmatched bases: 4. Written as DNA, the CDR3 is TGCGCCAGCAGCCAAGGCAGGGGGAGTTCCTACGAGCAGTACTTC. Protein product: CASSQGRGSSYEQYF.